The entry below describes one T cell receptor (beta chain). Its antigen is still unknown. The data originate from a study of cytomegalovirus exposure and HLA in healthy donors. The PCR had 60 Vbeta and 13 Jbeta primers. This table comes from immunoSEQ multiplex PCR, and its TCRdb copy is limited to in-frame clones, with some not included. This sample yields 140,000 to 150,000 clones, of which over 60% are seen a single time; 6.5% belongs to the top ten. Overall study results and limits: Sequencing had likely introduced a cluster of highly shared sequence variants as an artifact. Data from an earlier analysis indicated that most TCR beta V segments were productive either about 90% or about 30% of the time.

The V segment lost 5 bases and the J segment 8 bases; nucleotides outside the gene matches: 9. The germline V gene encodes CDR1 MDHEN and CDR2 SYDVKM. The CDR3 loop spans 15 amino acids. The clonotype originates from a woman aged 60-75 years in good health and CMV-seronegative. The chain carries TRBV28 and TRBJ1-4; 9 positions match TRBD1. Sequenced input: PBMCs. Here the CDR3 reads CASSPTPDRGEKLFF. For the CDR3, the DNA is TGTGCCAGCAGTCCCACCCCGGACAGGGGCGAAAAACTGTTTTTT.